This TCR beta chain was identified during a study of cytomegalovirus exposure and HLA in healthy donors. Study-wide context: As released early, the data held roughly 85 million unique TCRs from HLA-typed donors.

Notes on this clone: Antigen unknown.

The CDR3 spans 15 residues. The V and J ends lost 5 bases and 2 bases, in that order; junction bases with no gene match: 5. CDR1 MGHRA and CDR2 YSYEKL come from the germline V gene. Donors were nominally healthy when sampled, though unrecorded immune exposures were likely. Regarding the study as a whole: Of the V segments, some could not be distinguished, including TRBV6-2 and TRBV6-3, and were excluded. Cytomegalovirus-associated TCR beta chains were listed, numbering approximately 150.

60 Vbeta and 13 Jbeta primers were used in PCR. Profiling relied on immunoSEQ multiplex PCR, and the TCRdb table lists in-frame clones only, not all of them. The sample comprises approximately 210,000 clones, about four fifths of which are singletons, and less than 2% rests with the top ten. The V call is TRBV4-1, the J call TRBJ2-3; 9 nucleotides agree with TRBD1. Sequenced input: PBMCs. The receptor comes from a girl between 5 and 17 years old in good health and CMV-seropositive. The CDR3 spells CASSRTGDITDTQYF. The CDR3 DNA reads TGCGCCAGCAGCAGGACAGGGGACATCACAGATACGCAGTATTTT.